These T cell receptor beta chains were read from a single sample in a study of radiotherapy plus CTLA-4 blockade in lung cancer. Using immunoSEQ multiplex PCR, the repertoire was profiled, and TCRdb retains in-frame clones only, with some absent. The table lists about 73,000 clones, roughly 84% of them singletons. Here the sequenced sample was peripheral blood, taken from a patient treated with radiotherapy plus ipilimumab. These receptors were collected from a human donor with non-small cell lung cancer that progressed on radiotherapy plus ipilimumab. Each CDR3 is given with its conserved first and last residue. A D gene is named only where the DNA matches it firmly. Size tells how often a clone was seen (once, few, many) or the class of an expanded clone, and some rows leave it out.

clone_size: NA
v_call: TRBV11-2
cdr3_length: 13
j_call: TRBJ1-2
d_call: NA
cdr3_aa: CASEGWDAYGYTF
cdr3_nt: TGTGCCAGCGAGGGGTGGGACGCGTATGGCTACACCTTC

clone_size: NA
v_call: TRBV11-2
cdr3_length: 13
j_call: TRBJ1-1
d_call: NA
cdr3_aa: CASAAVGTTEAFF
cdr3_nt: TGTGCCAGCGCCGCCGTAGGTACCACTGAAGCTTTCTTT

clone_size: once
v_call: TRBV19
cdr3_length: 15
j_call: TRBJ2-7
d_call: TRBD2
cdr3_aa: CASSTLAGVVGEQYF
cdr3_nt: TGTGCCAGTAGTACTCTAGCGGGAGTTGTGGGAGAGCAGTACTTC

clone_size: once
v_call: TRBV7-8
cdr3_length: 16
j_call: TRBJ2-1
d_call: NA
cdr3_aa: CASSLSTGSSYNEQFF
cdr3_nt: TGTGCCAGCAGCTTAAGTACAGGGAGCTCCTACAATGAGCAGTTCTTC

clone_size: few
v_call: TRBV11-2
cdr3_length: 15
j_call: TRBJ2-1
d_call: NA
cdr3_aa: CASSPTSLPSNEQFF
cdr3_nt: TGTGCCAGCAGCCCCACTAGTTTACCCTCAAATGAGCAGTTCTTC

clone_size: NA
v_call: TRBV28
cdr3_length: 13
j_call: TRBJ2-3
d_call: NA
cdr3_aa: CASLTTIRDTQYF
cdr3_nt: TGTGCCAGCCTAACGACCATAAGGGATACGCAGTATTTT

clone_size: NA
v_call: TRBV27
cdr3_length: 16
j_call: TRBJ2-5
d_call: NA
cdr3_aa: CASSYRRDRSDATQYF
cdr3_nt: TGTGCCAGCAGTTACCGACGGGACCGATCAGATGCGACCCAGTACTTC

clone_size: NA
v_call: TRBV7-2
cdr3_length: 13
j_call: TRBJ2-7
d_call: NA
cdr3_aa: CASSLVLGYEQYF
cdr3_nt: TGTGCCAGCAGCTTAGTGCTGGGCTACGAGCAGTACTTC

clone_size: NA
v_call: TRBV27
cdr3_length: 17
j_call: TRBJ2-5
d_call: NA
cdr3_aa: CASSSYISTGYQETQYF
cdr3_nt: TGTGCCAGCAGTTCTTATATATCTACTGGGTACCAAGAGACCCAGTACTTC

clone_size: NA
v_call: TRBV27
cdr3_length: 15
j_call: TRBJ2-1
d_call: TRBD2
cdr3_aa: CASSGTSGTYNEQFF
cdr3_nt: TGTGCCAGCAGCGGGACTAGCGGAACCTACAATGAGCAGTTCTTC

clone_size: NA
v_call: TRBV18
cdr3_length: 15
j_call: TRBJ2-5
d_call: TRBD1
cdr3_aa: CASSRTGQIQETQYF
cdr3_nt: TGTGCCAGCTCACGGACGGGACAGATCCAAGAGACCCAGTACTTC

clone_size: NA
v_call: TRBV11-2
cdr3_length: 12
j_call: TRBJ1-1
d_call: TRBD1
cdr3_aa: CASSLQGTEAFF
cdr3_nt: TGTGCCAGCAGCCTACAGGGGACTGAAGCTTTCTTT

clone_size: NA
v_call: TRBV6-1
cdr3_length: 12
j_call: TRBJ1-1
d_call: NA
cdr3_aa: CASDFGNTEAFF
cdr3_nt: TGTGCCAGCGATTTTGGGAACACTGAAGCTTTCTTT

clone_size: NA
v_call: TRBV9
cdr3_length: 13
j_call: TRBJ2-2
d_call: NA
cdr3_aa: CASSVSGTGELFF
cdr3_nt: TGTGCCAGCAGCGTAAGTGGCACCGGGGAGCTGTTTTTT

clone_size: NA
v_call: TRBV6-6
cdr3_length: 14
j_call: TRBJ2-7
d_call: NA
cdr3_aa: CASRPGPLANEQYF
cdr3_nt: TGTGCCAGCAGACCGGGACCCCTCGCTAACGAGCAGTACTTC

clone_size: NA
v_call: TRBV5-4
cdr3_length: 13
j_call: TRBJ2-7
d_call: NA
cdr3_aa: CASSLTGAYEQYF
cdr3_nt: TGTGCCAGCAGCTTGACGGGGGCCTACGAGCAGTACTTC

clone_size: once
v_call: TRBV10-3
cdr3_length: 14
j_call: TRBJ2-3
d_call: NA
cdr3_aa: CAIRQEGPTDTQYF
cdr3_nt: TGTGCCATCAGGCAGGAGGGACCCACAGATACGCAGTATTTT